This T cell receptor beta chain is drawn from a study of T cell responses to AZD1222 COVID-19 vaccine. Study overall: Samples with a second dose at about 4 or about 12 weeks were pooled together. General study findings and limits: Distributed over spike, vaccine-associated CD4 TCRs predominated at 160-218 and 743-854.

Using immunoSEQ multiplex PCR, the repertoire was profiled, and TCRdb retains in-frame clones only, with some absent. There are 120,000 to 150,000 clones in the sample; approximately 88% occur only once, and more than 12% lies in the top ten. The CDR3 consists of 15 residues. Germline assignment: CDR1 SGHRS and CDR2 YFSETQ. The V gene lost 0 bases and the J gene lost 1 base, with 10 bases spanning the gap. To note about this clone: Its antigen remains unidentified.

The source material was peripheral blood, sampled on day 0 of AZD1222 vaccination. This clonotype was sampled from an adult in good health. The chain is built from TRBV5-1 and TRBJ1-1, with D unresolved. This chain's CDR3 is CASSLEFGRNTEAFF. CDR3 sequence (DNA): TGCGCCAGCAGCTTGGAATTTGGGCGGAACACTGAAGCTTTCTTT. Complete variable domain (other parts from reference TRBV5-1 and TRBJ1-1): KAGVTQTPRYLIKTRGQQVTLSCSPISGHRSVSWYQQTPGQGLQFLFEYFSETQRNKGNFPGRFSGRQFSNSRSEMNVSTLELGDSALYLCASSLEFGRNTEAFFGQGTRLTVV.